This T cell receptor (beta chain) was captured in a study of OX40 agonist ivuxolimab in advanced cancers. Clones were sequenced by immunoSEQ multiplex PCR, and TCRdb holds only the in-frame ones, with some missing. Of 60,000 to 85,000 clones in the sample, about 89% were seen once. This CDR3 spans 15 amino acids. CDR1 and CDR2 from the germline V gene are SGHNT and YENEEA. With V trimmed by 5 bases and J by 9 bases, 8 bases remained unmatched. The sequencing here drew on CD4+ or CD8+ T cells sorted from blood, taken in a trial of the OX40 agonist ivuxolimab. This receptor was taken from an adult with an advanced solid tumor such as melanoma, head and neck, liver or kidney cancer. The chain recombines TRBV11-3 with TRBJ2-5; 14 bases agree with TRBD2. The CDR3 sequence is CASSIGTSGGRSQYF. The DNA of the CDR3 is TGTGCCAGCAGCATCGGGACTAGCGGGGGCAGGTCCCAGTACTTC.